A single sample is the source of the 7 T cell receptor beta chains below, sequenced in a study of graft-versus-host responses after intestinal transplantation. Some clones are missing from TCRdb's copy, which holds only in-frame ones; the method was immunoSEQ multiplex PCR. The sample comprises approximately 12,000 clones, roughly 80% of which are singletons, and about a tenth rests with the top ten. Grafts had their tissue processed, releasing intraepithelial and lamina propria lymphocytes. The sample consisted of ileum tissue, taken 23 days after intestinal transplant. These receptors were obtained from a human patient who received an intestinal transplant, so some T cells may come from the graft donor.

This sequence joins TRBV9 and TRBJ2-7; 8 nucleotides line up with TRBD1. Germline trimming cut 0 bases from V and 2 bases from J; bases unmatched to any gene: 4. The CDR3 is 15 residues long. The germline V gene encodes CDR1 SGDLS and CDR2 YYNGEE. The CDR3 nucleotides are TGTGCCAGCAGCGTAGGAGGACAGGGCGCCTACGAGCAGTACTTC. Translation: CASSVGGQGAYEQYF.

The chain combines TRBV30 with TRBJ1-1, with 7 nucleotides matching TRBD1. Unmatched junction bases numbered 4, after V lost 5 bases and J lost 4 bases. Looked up from germline, CDR1 is GTSNPN and CDR2 is SVGIG (reference sequence). The CDR3 runs to 12 residues. CDR3 loop: CAWDRASTEAFF. CDR3 nucleotide sequence: TGTGCCTGGGACAGGGCTAGCACTGAAGCTTTCTTT.

Regarding this clone: One junction end disagrees with the germline gene, perhaps due to a read error. The genes are TRBV25-1 and TRBJ1-3; unclear D gene. The germline V gene encodes CDR1 MGHDK and CDR2 SYGVNS. There are 13 residues in the CDR3. The CDR3 DNA reads TGTGCCAGTAGTACCCCAGGTGGAAGCACCATATATTTT. This codes for CASSTPGGSTIYF.

V gene TRBV7-2 combines with J gene TRBJ1-3, with D uncertain. Per germline, CDR1 SGHTA and CDR2 FQGNSA. CDR3 length equals 12 residues. The V end lost 8 bases, the J end lost 3 bases, and 8 bases lay between the germline ends. The DNA for the CDR3 is TGTGCCAGCGGGATAGGTGGAAACACCATATATTTT. Its translation: CASGIGGNTIYF.

This clone was seen a handful of times. The chain has TRBV27 and TRBJ2-3, with D tentatively TRBD1 (5 bases). The CDR3 is 16 residues long. The germline gives CDR1 MNHEY, CDR2 SMNVEV (reference sequence). V was pared by 7 bases and J by 2 bases, with 19 bases between. CDR3 amino acids: CASTPAPGYDTDTQYF. Written as DNA, the CDR3 is TGTGCCAGCACCCCGGCTCCAGGGTACGACACAGATACGCAGTATTTT.

This clone occurred once. The chain employs TRBV9 and TRBJ2-3, with 8 bases fitting TRBD2. Germline values: CDR1 SGDLS, CDR2 YYNGEE. This CDR3 region has 14 residues. J was trimmed by 0 bases and V by 3 bases; bases with no gene match: 0. The CDR3 DNA is TGTGCCAGCAGCGCTAGCGGGAGCACAGATACGCAGTATTTT. It translates to CASSASGSTDTQYF. Full variable domain (remainder filled in from reference TRBV9 and TRBJ2-3): DSGVTQTPKHLITATGQRVTLRCSPRSGDLSVYWYQQSLDQGLQFLIQYYNGEERAKGNILERFSAQQFPDLHSELNLSSLELGDSALYFCASSASGSTDTQYFGPGTRLTVL.

The chain employs TRBV28 and TRBJ2-3, with TRBD2 matching over 9 bases. After removal of 3 bases from V and 2 bases from J, the junction contained 3 bases not matched to a gene. There are 15 residues in the CDR3. Germline assignment: CDR1 MDHEN and CDR2 SYDVKM. The CDR3 DNA sequence: TGTGCCAGCAGTTTTCTAGCGGGGTACACAGATACGCAGTATTTT. This sequence encodes CASSFLAGYTDTQYF.